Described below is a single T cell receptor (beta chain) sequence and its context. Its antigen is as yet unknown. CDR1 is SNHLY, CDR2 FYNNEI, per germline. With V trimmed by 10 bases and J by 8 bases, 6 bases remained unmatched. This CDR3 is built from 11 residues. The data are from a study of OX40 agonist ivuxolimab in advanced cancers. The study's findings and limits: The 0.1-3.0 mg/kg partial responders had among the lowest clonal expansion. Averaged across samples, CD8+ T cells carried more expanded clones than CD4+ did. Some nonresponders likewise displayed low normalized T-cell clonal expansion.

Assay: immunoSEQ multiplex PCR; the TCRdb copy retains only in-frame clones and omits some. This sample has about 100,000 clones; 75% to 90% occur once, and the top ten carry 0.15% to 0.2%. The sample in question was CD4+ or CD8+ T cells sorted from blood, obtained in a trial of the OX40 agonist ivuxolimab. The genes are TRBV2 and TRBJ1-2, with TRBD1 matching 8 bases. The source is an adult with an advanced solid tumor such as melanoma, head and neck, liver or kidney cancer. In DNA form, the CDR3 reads TGTGCCAATCACAGGGGGGCCGGCTACACCTTC. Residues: CANHRGAGYTF.